The 13 T cell receptor beta chains below were found in one sample sequenced in a study of T-cell memory formation after mild COVID-19. From the 5' RACE reads, TCRdb called clonotypes with MiXCR, one entry per CDR3 protein. Of 430,000 or so distinct CDR3 sequences listed, 20% to 25% are singletons. The sample taken for sequencing was PBMCs or a T cell subset sorted from them (not recorded which). All receptors come from an adult woman who had mild COVID-19 (a few samples of this study predate the infection). Cell type and time point are not known.

This clonotype has a count of ten or more. The chain recombines TRBV3-1 with TRBJ2-7; 10 nucleotides line up with TRBD1. Unmatched junction bases numbered 9, after V lost 0 bases and J lost 7 bases. This CDR3 is built from 16 residues. The germline gives CDR1 LGHDT, CDR2 YNNKEL (reference sequence). As DNA, the CDR3 is TGTGCCAGCAGCCAAGATGTGGGGACAGGGGCAAGGGAGCAGTACTTC. Protein product: CASSQDVGTGAREQYF.

This sequence joins TRBV2 and TRBJ2-5; TRBD1 is a possible D gene (5 bases). The V gene's germline CDR1 is SNHLY and CDR2 FYNNEI. The germline V and J ends were trimmed by 4 bases and 4 bases, with 16 bases remaining between them. This CDR3 is 15 amino acids long. CDR3 DNA sequence: TGTGCCAGCAGTGGAGGAAGGGGCCGTTCAGAGACCCAGTACTTC. Amino acids: CASSGGRGRSETQYF.

V gene TRBV5-6 combines with J gene TRBJ2-5; D remains unclear. The germline gives CDR1 SGHDT, CDR2 YYEEEE. V was trimmed by 7 bases and J by 3 bases, leaving 13 bases between them. The CDR3 has 13 residues. Here the CDR3 reads CASHVGREETQYF. The CDR3 nucleotides read TGTGCCAGCCACGTGGGTCGGGAAGAGACCCAGTACTTC.

In its sample, this clonotype was seen once. The chain carries TRBV20-1 and TRBJ2-7, with D perhaps given as TRBD1 or TRBD2 (5 bases each). Germline assignment: CDR1 DFQATT and CDR2 SNEGSKA (reference sequence). The CDR3 runs to 14 residues. Trimming took off 1 base at V and 0 bases at J, with 10 bases between the two ends. The CDR3 region is CSARGGSHSYEQYF. CDR3 DNA sequence: TGCAGTGCTAGAGGGGGGTCTCACTCCTACGAGCAGTACTTC.

This chain uses TRBV25-1 with TRBJ1-6, with D maybe TRBD1 (5 bases). The CDR3 has 13 residues. V lost 8 bases to trimming and J lost 6 bases, with 11 bases between them. The germline V gene has CDR1 MGHDK and CDR2 SYGVNS. The CDR3 coding sequence is TGTGCCAGCCTCGGACAATTTAATTCACCCCTCCACTTT. This translates into CASLGQFNSPLHF.

This clonotype showed up many times. The chain employs TRBV25-1 and TRBJ1-1, with D perhaps TRBD1 (5 bases). Looked up from germline, CDR1 is MGHDK and CDR2 is SYGVNS. Between the trimmed V and J ends, which lost 4 bases and 0 bases, there was a span of 15 bases. The CDR3 extends over 16 amino acids. The CDR3 spells CASSAILDNMNTEAFF. CDR3 nucleotide sequence: TGTGCCAGCAGTGCCATCCTGGACAACATGAACACTGAAGCTTTCTTT.

The V gene is TRBV5-5, the J gene TRBJ2-3, with D tentatively TRBD1 (5 bases). Trimming left V 3 bases short and J 5 bases short, with 13 bases between. Germline CDR1 SGHKS, CDR2 YYEKEE (reference sequence). The CDR3 loop spans 14 amino acids. Here the CDR3 reads CASSSSGFGDTQYF. Here the CDR3 DNA reads TGTGCCAGCAGCTCCTCAGGGTTTGGAGATACGCAGTATTTT.

This clonotype has only a few counts. The rearrangement uses TRBV18 and TRBJ1-2; D is undetermined. CDR1 is KGHSH and CDR2 is LQKENI in the germline V gene. V was cut by 2 bases and J by 3 bases, with 10 bases left in between. CDR3 length: 14 residues. The CDR3, as DNA: TGTGCCAGCTCACCAACCACCGGGGACTATGGCTACACCTTC. The encoded protein is CASSPTTGDYGYTF.

In this sample, this clonotype turned up a few times. V and J are TRBV9 and TRBJ2-6; no definite D call. CDR1 and CDR2 from the germline V gene are SGDLS and YYNGEE. This CDR3 is 14 amino acids long. Deletions cut 5 bases from V and 0 bases from J, with 6 bases between. The CDR3 sequence is CASSASSGANVLTF. CDR3 DNA: TGTGCCAGCAGTGCGAGCTCTGGGGCCAACGTCCTGACTTTC. The variable domain in full, with the rest retrieved from reference TRBV9 and TRBJ2-6, is DSGVTQTPKHLITATGQRVTLRCSPRSGDLSVYWYQQSLDQGLQFLIQYYNGEERAKGNILERFSAQQFPDLHSELNLSSLELGDSALYFCASSASSGANVLTFGAGSRLTVL.

CDR3 nucleotides: TGTGCCAGCCGGGGTTTAGCGGGAGGGGGCTATGAGCAGTTCTTC. The encoded protein is CASRGLAGGGYEQFF. The rearrangement links TRBV12-3 or TRBV12-4 to TRBJ2-1; 11 nucleotides match TRBD2. The CDR3 loop spans 15 amino acids. V gave up 8 bases and J gave up 8 bases; unmatched junction bases: 11.

This chain uses TRBV12-3 or TRBV12-4 with TRBJ2-3, with TRBD1 as a possible D gene (6 bases). CDR3 length: 15 amino acids. V dropped 2 bases and J dropped 2 bases, with 11 bases sitting between them. The CDR3 reads CASSLIGQYTDTQYF. The CDR3 nucleotides are TGTGCCAGCAGTTTAATAGGACAGTACACAGATACGCAGTATTTT.

V is TRBV29-1 and J is TRBJ2-7; D possibly matches TRBD1 or TRBD2 (5 bases each). The germline V gene encodes CDR1 SQVTM and CDR2 ANQGSEA. The CDR3 spans 16 residues. The V end was cut by 6 bases, the J end by 0 bases, with 21 bases between. CDR3 bases: TGCAGCGTACGGGATGTTGGGGGTTATAGCTCCTACGAGCAGTACTTC. Translation gives CSVRDVGGYSSYEQYF.

The J gene is TRBJ1-2, the V gene TRBV18, with D possibly TRBD1 on 6 matching bases. The germline CDR1 and CDR2 sequences are KGHSH and LQKENI. Deletions cut 2 bases from V and 2 bases from J, with 21 bases between. The CDR3 sequence is 18 residues long. This CDR3 is CASSPLFVIEGENYGYTF. Here the CDR3 DNA reads TGTGCCAGCTCACCATTGTTCGTGATCGAGGGGGAGAACTATGGCTACACCTTC.